This T cell receptor (beta chain) stems from a study of beta chain features in type 1 diabetes. V lost 0 bases and J lost 4, with 13 bases in between. The CDR3 totals 15 residues. CDR1 and CDR2 from the germline V gene are SGDLS and YYNGEE. The study's findings and limits: Relative to healthy donors, patients appeared to have naive, central memory and Treg TCRB repertoires that were more similar. PCR might pick shorter templates more often, in the same way for patients and controls. Shortening of TCRB CDR3s, moderate but significant, appeared in all four CD4+ subsets of Type 1 diabetes patients. Fewer junction insertions and more nucleotide deletions appeared in type 1 diabetes patients.

Every bit of the isolated RNA underwent reverse transcription, so sequencing read expressed TCRB transcripts. Clones were read by immunoSEQ multiplex PCR, and TCRdb kept only the in-frame ones, dropping some. The sample records over 500,000 clones, about a sixth being singletons. This clone was recorded a few times. The target antigen is unknown. The rearrangement joins TRBV9 to TRBJ2-5, with D perhaps matching TRBD1 or TRBD2 (5 bases each). This TCR came from a man between 18 and 35 years old in good health. The specimen was naive CD4+ T cells from blood. The CDR3 spells CASSVERRAGETQYF. Here the CDR3 DNA reads TGTGCCAGCAGCGTAGAACGCAGGGCGGGAGAGACCCAGTACTTC.